Listed here is a single TCR beta chain. No antigen is known for it. These data originate in a study of chemoradiotherapy in HPV16-positive cancers. Data came from immunoSEQ multiplex PCR; TCRdb stores just in-frame clones and leaves some out. The sample yields 12,000 or so clones, about 87% seen once. The CDR3 is made up of 13 amino acids. Germline CDR1 SGDLS, CDR2 YYNGEE. V was cut by 4 bases and J by 1 base, with 8 bases left in between. The study's findings and limits: HPV-specific T cells were functionally defined from only a couple of HPV16-positive patients.

The rearrangement links TRBV9 to TRBJ2-5, with D hard to call. The sequencing here drew on blood, taken from a patient who underwent chemoradiotherapy. This TCR came from a human donor with HPV-associated anogenital cancer. The CDR3 loop is CASSPDPQETQYF. The CDR3 DNA reads TGTGCCAGCAGCCCTGACCCCCAAGAGACCCAGTACTTC. The full variable domain, its missing parts supplied by reference TRBV9 and TRBJ2-5, is DSGVTQTPKHLITATGQRVTLRCSPRSGDLSVYWYQQSLDQGLQFLIQYYNGEERAKGNILERFSAQQFPDLHSELNLSSLELGDSALYFCASSPDPQETQYFGPGTRLLVL.